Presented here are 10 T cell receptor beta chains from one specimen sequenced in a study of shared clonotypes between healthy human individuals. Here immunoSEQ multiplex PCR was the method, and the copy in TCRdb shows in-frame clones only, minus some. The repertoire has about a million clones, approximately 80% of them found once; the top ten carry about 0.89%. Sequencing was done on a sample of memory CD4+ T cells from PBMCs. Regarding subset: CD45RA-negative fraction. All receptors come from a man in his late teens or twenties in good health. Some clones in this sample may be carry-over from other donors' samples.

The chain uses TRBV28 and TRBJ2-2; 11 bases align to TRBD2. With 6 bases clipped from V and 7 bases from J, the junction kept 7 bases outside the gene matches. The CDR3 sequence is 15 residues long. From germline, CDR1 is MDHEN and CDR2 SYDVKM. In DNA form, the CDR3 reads TGTGCCAGCAGCCACCGGACTAGCGGGTTCGGGGAGCTGTTTTTT. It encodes CASSHRTSGFGELFF.

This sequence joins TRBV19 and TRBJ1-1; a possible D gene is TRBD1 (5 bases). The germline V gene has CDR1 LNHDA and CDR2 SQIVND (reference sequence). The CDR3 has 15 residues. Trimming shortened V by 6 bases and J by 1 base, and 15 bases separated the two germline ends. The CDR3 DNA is TGTGCCAGTAGCCTACAGGACGGAGAGAACACTGAAGCTTTCTTT. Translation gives CASSLQDGENTEAFF.

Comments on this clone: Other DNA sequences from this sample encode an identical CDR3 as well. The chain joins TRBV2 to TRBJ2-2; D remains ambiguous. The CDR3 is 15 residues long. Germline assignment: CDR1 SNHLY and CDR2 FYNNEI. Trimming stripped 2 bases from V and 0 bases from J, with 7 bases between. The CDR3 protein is CASSERQTNTGELFF. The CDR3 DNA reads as TGTGCCAGCAGTGAACGTCAGACGAACACCGGGGAGCTGTTTTTT.

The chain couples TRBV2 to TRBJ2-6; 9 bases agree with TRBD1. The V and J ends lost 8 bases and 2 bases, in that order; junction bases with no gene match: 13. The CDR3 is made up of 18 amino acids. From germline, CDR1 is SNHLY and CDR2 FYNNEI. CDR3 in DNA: TGTGCCAGCGCCCGCCGGGGACAGGGTGGTACTGGGGCCAACGTCCTGACTTTC. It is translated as CASARRGQGGTGANVLTF.

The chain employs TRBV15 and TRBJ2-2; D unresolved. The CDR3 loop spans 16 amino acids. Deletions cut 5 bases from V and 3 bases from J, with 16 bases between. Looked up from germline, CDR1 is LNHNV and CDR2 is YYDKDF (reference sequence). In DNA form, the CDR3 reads TGTGCCACCAGCTCGTCGATAGTCCTAGACACCGGGGAGCTGTTTTTT. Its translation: CATSSSIVLDTGELFF.

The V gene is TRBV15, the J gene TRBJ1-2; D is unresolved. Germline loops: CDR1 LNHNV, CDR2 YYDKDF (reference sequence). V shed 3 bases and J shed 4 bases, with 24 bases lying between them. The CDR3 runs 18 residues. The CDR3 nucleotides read TGTGCCACCAGCAGGGTGGCCGCTATGGAGGGCGGCTTCTATGGCTACACCTTC. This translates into CATSRVAAMEGGFYGYTF. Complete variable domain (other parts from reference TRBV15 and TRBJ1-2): DAMVIQNPRYQVTQFGKPVTLSCSQTLNHNVMYWYQQKSSQAPKLLFHYYDKDFNNEADTPDNFQSRRPNTSFCFLDIRSPGLGDTAMYLCATSRVAAMEGGFYGYTFGSGTRLTVV.

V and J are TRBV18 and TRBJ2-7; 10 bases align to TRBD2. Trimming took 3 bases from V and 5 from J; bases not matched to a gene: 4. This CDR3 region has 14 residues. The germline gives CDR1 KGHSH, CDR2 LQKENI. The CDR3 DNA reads TGTGCCAGCTCACCTCTAGCGGGGGACCACGAGCAGTACTTC. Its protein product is CASSPLAGDHEQYF.

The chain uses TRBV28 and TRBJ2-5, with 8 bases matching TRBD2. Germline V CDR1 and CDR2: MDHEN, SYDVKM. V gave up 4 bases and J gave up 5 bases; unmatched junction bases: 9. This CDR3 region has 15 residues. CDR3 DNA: TGTGCCAGCAGTTCTCCCGGGGGGGCCGGGGAGACCCAGTACTTC. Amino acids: CASSSPGGAGETQYF.

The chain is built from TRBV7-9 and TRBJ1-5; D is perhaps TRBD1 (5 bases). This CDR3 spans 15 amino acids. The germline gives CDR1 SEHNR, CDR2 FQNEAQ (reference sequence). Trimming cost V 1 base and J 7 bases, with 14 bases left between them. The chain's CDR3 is CASSLGGTTIQPQHF. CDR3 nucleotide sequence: TGTGCCAGCAGCTTAGGCGGGACGACAATCCAGCCCCAGCATTTT.

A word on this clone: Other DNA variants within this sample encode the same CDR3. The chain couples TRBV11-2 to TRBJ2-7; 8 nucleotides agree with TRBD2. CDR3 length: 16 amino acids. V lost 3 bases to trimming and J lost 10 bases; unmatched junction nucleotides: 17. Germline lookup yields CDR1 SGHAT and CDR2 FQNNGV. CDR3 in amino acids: CASSLFRGRTSFEQYF. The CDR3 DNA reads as TGTGCCAGCAGCTTGTTCCGCGGGAGGACTTCCTTCGAACAGTACTTC.